The 13 T cell receptor beta chains below come from one sample, sequenced in a study of T cells in Graves' hyperthyroidism and ophthalmopathy. Researchers amplified the TCR beta CDR3 regions from RNA transcripts. The study used the HTBI primer set for a first-round RT-PCR of the TCR CDR3. TCRdb processed the multiplex PCR reads anew with MiXCR; each CDR3 protein has one entry. This repertoire shows 410,000 or so distinct CDR3 sequences, 14% to 15% found once; its top ten account for 13%. The sequenced material came from blood. The origin of the receptors is a man between 18 and 29 years old with Graves' ophthalmopathy.

V is TRBV7-9 and J is TRBJ2-2, with 13 positions matching TRBD2. J gave up 6 bases and V 7 bases, and 5 bases lay outside the gene matches. Germline V CDR1 and CDR2: SEHNR, FQNEAQ (reference sequence). The CDR3 is 15 amino acids. CDR3 region: CASKLAGGFSGELFF. In DNA form, the CDR3 reads TGTGCCAGCAAACTAGCGGGAGGGTTTTCCGGGGAGCTGTTTTTT.

This clonotype was seen many times. This chain joins TRBV6-1 and TRBJ2-1, with TRBD2 identical over 7 bases. The CDR3 has 15 residues. Germline V gives CDR1 MNHNS, CDR2 SASEGT. V trimming: 6 bases; J trimming: 9 bases; junction bases outside the gene matches: 14. This CDR3 reads CASSTWGGFRSEQFF. In nucleotides, the CDR3 is TGTGCCAGCAGCACCTGGGGGGGATTTCGTTCTGAGCAGTTCTTC.

This clonotype was seen ten or more times. CDR3 sequence reads: CASSRGPETNEKLFF. In DNA form, the CDR3 reads TGTGCCAGCTCACGCGGACCCGAAACTAATGAAAAACTGTTTTTT. The rearrangement joins TRBV18 to TRBJ1-4; the D is unclear. Trimming cost V 4 bases and J 1 base, with 10 bases left between them. This CDR3 comprises 15 residues. Germline CDR1 reads KGHSH; CDR2 reads LQKENI.

This clonotype was detected many times. The gene calls are TRBV29-1 and TRBJ2-1; D ambiguous. The CDR3 has 12 residues. Trimming shortened V by 7 bases and J by 6 bases, and 13 bases separated the two germline ends. CDR1 and CDR2 from the germline V gene are SQVTM and ANQGSEA. As DNA, the CDR3 is TGCAGCGCTGGGTGGGTGTTCAATGAGCAGTTCTTC. Translated: CSAGWVFNEQFF.

This clonotype appeared many times. The chain is built from TRBV9 and TRBJ2-7; D may match TRBD1 or TRBD2 (5 bases each). The V end was cut by 3 bases, the J end by 5 bases, with 12 bases between. Germline lookup yields CDR1 SGDLS and CDR2 YYNGEE. The CDR3 is 13 amino acids. CDR3 DNA: TGTGCCAGCAGCGGCCGGGACGGGGACGAGCAGTACTTC. Residues: CASSGRDGDEQYF. The entire variable domain, with the rest obtained from reference TRBV9 and TRBJ2-7, is as follows: DSGVTQTPKHLITATGQRVTLRCSPRSGDLSVYWYQQSLDQGLQFLIQYYNGEERAKGNILERFSAQQFPDLHSELNLSSLELGDSALYFCASSGRDGDEQYFGPGTRLTVT.

This clonotype appeared many times. The chain couples TRBV18 to TRBJ1-3; 7 bases align to TRBD1. This CDR3 contains 16 residues. CDR1 is KGHSH and CDR2 is LQKENI in the germline V gene. V was pared by 3 bases and J by 0 bases, with 5 bases of the junction left unmatched. CDR3 DNA: TGTGCCAGCTCACCGGGACAGATCGACTCTGGAAACACCATATATTTT. Encoded protein: CASSPGQIDSGNTIYF.

The rearrangement uses TRBV12-3 or TRBV12-4 and TRBJ2-2; D unclear. This CDR3 has 13 residues. V was shortened by 6 bases and J by 3 bases, with 8 bases between the two germline ends. CDR3: CASRLQDTGELFF. The CDR3 DNA sequence: TGTGCCAGCAGACTACAAGACACCGGGGAGCTGTTTTTT.

This clonotype has a handful of counts. The chain uses TRBV25-1 and TRBJ2-7, with D possibly TRBD1 on 6 matching bases. CDR1 MGHDK and CDR2 SYGVNS come from the germline V gene. V lost 4 bases to trimming and J lost 3 bases, with 10 bases between them. This CDR3 contains 13 residues. The CDR3 nucleotides read TGTGCCAGCAGTGTGGGACATTTCTACGAGCAGTACTTC. Protein product: CASSVGHFYEQYF.

This clonotype has at least ten counts. The rearrangement joins TRBV20-1 to TRBJ2-7; TRBD2 matches at 7 bases. The V segment lost 0 bases and the J segment 3 bases; nucleotides outside the gene matches: 5. The CDR3 length is 14 residues. The germline V gene encodes CDR1 DFQATT and CDR2 SNEGSKA (reference sequence). The CDR3 protein is CSARDRRGIYEQYF. In nucleotides, the CDR3 is TGCAGTGCTAGAGATCGGCGGGGGATCTACGAGCAGTACTTC.

In its sample, this clonotype was seen many times. The chain recombines TRBV14 with TRBJ1-1, with D maybe TRBD1 (5 bases). The germline V gene has CDR1 SGHDN and CDR2 FVKESK. The V gene lost 3 bases and the J gene lost 4 bases, with 12 bases spanning the gap. The CDR3 runs 14 residues. The DNA of the CDR3 is TGTGCCAGCAGCCAGTACAGGCGGCTCACTGAAGCTTTCTTT. It translates to CASSQYRRLTEAFF.

The chain is built from TRBV4-1 and TRBJ1-5, with 7 bases identical to TRBD1. The germline gives CDR1 MGHRA, CDR2 YSYEKL. This CDR3 region has 15 residues. The J segment lost 3 bases and the V segment lost 4 bases, leaving 6 bases of the junction unmatched. CDR3 coding DNA: TGCGCCAGCAGCCGTATAACAGGGGACAATCAGCCCCAGCATTTT. Translating it yields CASSRITGDNQPQHF.

This clonotype has a single count. CDR3 nucleotide sequence: TGTGCCACCAGTGGGGGGACACCAGGGGATGAGCAGTTCTTC. Translated: CATSGGTPGDEQFF. The chain carries TRBV24-1 and TRBJ2-1, with a possible D match to TRBD1 (6 bases). Per germline, CDR1 KGHDR and CDR2 SFDVKD. V was pared by 5 bases and J by 8 bases, with 15 bases between. The length of the CDR3 is 14 residues.

The chain uses TRBV11-2 and TRBJ2-7; 9 nucleotides agree with TRBD1. Germline lookup yields CDR1 SGHAT and CDR2 FQNNGV. After removal of 6 bases from V and 2 bases from J, the junction contained 8 bases not matched to a gene. The length of the CDR3 is 15 residues. The CDR3 protein is CASRRQGQGPYEQYF. CDR3 DNA: TGTGCCAGCAGACGCCAGGGACAGGGCCCCTACGAGCAGTACTTC.